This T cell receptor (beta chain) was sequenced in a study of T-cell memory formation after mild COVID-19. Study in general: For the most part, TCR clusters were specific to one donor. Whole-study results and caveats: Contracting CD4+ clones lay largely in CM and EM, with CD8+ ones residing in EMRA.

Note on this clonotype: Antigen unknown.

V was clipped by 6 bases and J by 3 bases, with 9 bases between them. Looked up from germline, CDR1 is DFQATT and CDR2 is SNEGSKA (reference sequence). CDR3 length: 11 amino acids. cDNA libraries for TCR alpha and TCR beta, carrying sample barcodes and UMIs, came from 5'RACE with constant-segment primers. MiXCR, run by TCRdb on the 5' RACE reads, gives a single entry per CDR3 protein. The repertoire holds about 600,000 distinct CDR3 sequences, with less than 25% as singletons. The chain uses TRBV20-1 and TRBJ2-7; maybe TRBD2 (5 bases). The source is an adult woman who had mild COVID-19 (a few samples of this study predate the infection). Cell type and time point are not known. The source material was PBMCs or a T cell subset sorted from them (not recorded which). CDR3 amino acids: CSAPDYYEQYF. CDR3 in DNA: TGCAGTGCACCTGACTACTACGAGCAGTACTTC.